Presented here are 25 T cell receptor beta chains from one specimen sequenced in a study of blood T cell repertoires in COVID-19. Measured with immunoSEQ multiplex PCR; TCRdb has only the in-frame clones, and not every one. The table records hundreds of thousands of clones, 85% of them present only once. The specimen was PBMCs or T cells enriched from blood (not recorded which). Every receptor here comes from a woman aged 25 to 45 who had been exposed to COVID-19.

The chain links TRBV29-1 to TRBJ2-6, with D tentatively TRBD1 (6 bases). CDR1 is SQVTM and CDR2 is ANQGSEA in the germline V gene. V lost 5 bases, J lost 0 bases, and 11 bases lay in between. This CDR3 comprises 15 residues. The CDR3 here is CSVKGRGSGANVLTF. The CDR3 DNA follows: TGCAGCGTTAAGGGCAGGGGCTCTGGGGCCAACGTCCTGACTTTC.

The rearrangement uses TRBV6-5 and TRBJ2-2; 8 bases map to TRBD1. Unmatched junction bases numbered 4, after V lost 8 bases and J lost 2 bases. This CDR3 is 14 amino acids long. Germline V gives CDR1 MNHEY, CDR2 SVGAGI. The CDR3 nucleotides are TGTGCCAGCTCCGGGACAGGAAACACCGGGGAGCTGTTTTTT. Translating gives CASSGTGNTGELFF.

This clone counts as medium-sized. The genes are TRBV5-6 and TRBJ1-1; D ambiguous. The CDR3 extends over 12 amino acids. Deletions cut 4 bases from V and 1 base from J, with 5 bases between. The germline gives CDR1 SGHDT, CDR2 YYEEEE. The CDR3 region has the DNA TGTGCCAGCAGCACACAGAACACTGAAGCTTTCTTT. Translation gives CASSTQNTEAFF.

The chain has TRBV3-1 (or the pseudogene TRBV3-2) and TRBJ2-3; D gene unclear. The germline gives CDR1 LGHDT, CDR2 YNNKEL (reference sequence). This CDR3 has 16 residues. The V end lost 4 bases, the J end lost 0 bases, and 14 bases lay between the germline ends. This CDR3 reads CASSPKERHSTDTQYF. The CDR3, as DNA: TGTGCCAGCAGCCCAAAGGAGCGCCACAGCACAGATACGCAGTATTTT.

This chain uses TRBV19 with TRBJ2-2; a weak D match, TRBD1 (6 bases). CDR1 is LNHDA, CDR2 SQIVND, per germline (reference sequence). Trimming took 5 bases from V and 0 from J, leaving 10 bases between them. CDR3 length: 15 amino acids. The DNA of the CDR3 is TGTGCCAGTAGTGTGGGACAATCGAACACCGGGGAGCTGTTTTTT. Protein sequence: CASSVGQSNTGELFF.

This chain uses TRBV28 with TRBJ2-1; D remains ambiguous. Germline V gene lookup returns CDR1 MDHEN and CDR2 SYDVKM. Trimming removed 0 bases at V and 6 bases at J, with 12 bases between. The CDR3 spans 15 residues. CDR3 sequence: CASSLWTTRPNEQFF. In DNA form, the CDR3 reads TGTGCCAGCAGTTTATGGACGACAAGACCCAATGAGCAGTTCTTC.

This sequence joins TRBV18 and TRBJ2-7, with D perhaps TRBD1 (6 bases). Germline lookup yields CDR1 KGHSH and CDR2 LQKENI. CDR3 size: 13 residues. Between the trimmed V and J ends, which lost 4 bases and 2 bases, there was a span of 9 bases. The CDR3 loop is CASSRDTTYEQYF. The DNA of the CDR3 is TGTGCCAGCTCACGGGACACCACCTACGAGCAGTACTTC.

The chain carries TRBV2 and TRBJ2-7; the D gene is possibly TRBD2 (6 bases). The V gene lost 8 bases and the J gene lost 10 bases, with 15 bases spanning the gap. The CDR3 is 11 amino acids. Germline loops: CDR1 SNHLY, CDR2 FYNNEI. CDR3 in amino acids: CASVGGALQYF. The CDR3 bases are TGTGCCAGCGTAGGAGGGGCCCTTCAGTACTTC.

The chain carries TRBV2 and TRBJ2-3; 7 bases agree with TRBD2. Germline CDR1 SNHLY, CDR2 FYNNEI. This CDR3 has 15 amino acids. V dropped 8 bases and J dropped 0; count of bases not matched to a gene: 8. The CDR3 region has the DNA TGTGCCAGCGGGAGTAGCGGGTTTAGCACAGATACGCAGTATTTT. Its protein product is CASGSSGFSTDTQYF.

The chain links TRBV6-5 to TRBJ1-2, with D perhaps matching TRBD1 (6 bases). The length of the CDR3 is 15 residues. The V end lost 7 bases, the J end lost 6 bases, and 21 bases lay between the germline ends. CDR1 is MNHEY, CDR2 SVGAGI, per germline. CDR3 DNA: TGTGCCAGCATAGGGAGGGACACGGGATTTCATGGCTACACCTTC. It translates to CASIGRDTGFHGYTF.

The genes are TRBV5-1 and TRBJ1-1; unclear D gene. The germline CDR1 and CDR2 sequences are SGHRS and YFSETQ. Trimming removed 0 bases at V and 7 bases at J, with 7 bases between. The CDR3 extends over 12 amino acids. The CDR3 spells CASSLGGNEAFF. Here the CDR3 DNA reads TGCGCCAGCAGCTTGGGCGGTAATGAAGCTTTCTTT.

This clone was counted a single time. This chain connects TRBV12-3 or TRBV12-4 to TRBJ1-1; D not resolved. The CDR3 extends over 13 amino acids. V lost 8 bases, J lost 7 bases, and 17 bases lay in between. CDR3 amino acids: CASESSTSGEAFF. CDR3 nucleotide sequence: TGTGCCAGCGAATCTTCAACCAGCGGTGAAGCTTTCTTT.

The genes are TRBV10-3 and TRBJ2-1; TRBD2 might be the D (7 bases). Trimming took 6 bases from V and 7 from J, leaving 19 bases between them. Per the germline V gene, CDR1 is ENHRY and CDR2 is SYGVKD. The CDR3 spans 15 residues. The CDR3 spells CAIRGQEGEGNEQFF. The DNA of the CDR3 is TGTGCCATCAGAGGGCAGGAGGGGGAGGGAAATGAGCAGTTCTTC.

V and J are TRBV19 and TRBJ1-3, with D tentatively TRBD1 (5 bases). The germline CDR1 and CDR2 sequences are LNHDA and SQIVND (reference sequence). CDR3 length: 15 residues. V was pared by 5 bases and J by 0 bases, with 11 bases between. The CDR3 nucleotides are TGTGCCAGTAGTCTCACAGGCTTCTCTGGAAACACCATATATTTT. This translates into CASSLTGFSGNTIYF.

The sample holds a few counts of this clone. The chain employs TRBV10-3 and TRBJ2-3; D is undetermined. V gave up 3 bases and J gave up 2 bases, with 6 bases separating them. Germline values: CDR1 ENHRY, CDR2 SYGVKD. The CDR3 is 13 amino acids. The CDR3 sequence: CAISEAHTDTQYF. The CDR3, as DNA: TGTGCCATCAGTGAAGCCCACACAGATACGCAGTATTTT.

This clone appeared once. V and J are TRBV7-6 and TRBJ1-3, with D possibly matching TRBD1 (6 bases). Looked up from germline, CDR1 is SGHVS and CDR2 is FNYEAQ. V was shortened by 1 base and J by 0 bases, with 10 bases between the two germline ends. CDR3 size: 16 residues. Here the CDR3 DNA reads TGTGCCAGCAGCTTAGGGACAGCGAGCTCTGGAAACACCATATATTTT. Protein product: CASSLGTASSGNTIYF. Full variable domain (rest looked up from reference TRBV7-6 and TRBJ1-3): GAGVSQSPRYKVTKRGQDVALRCDPISGHVSLYWYRQALGQGPEFLTYFNYEAQQDKSGLPNDRFSAERPEGSISTLTIQRTEQRDSAMYRCASSLGTASSGNTIYFGEGSWLTVV.

The chain is built from TRBV7-3 and TRBJ2-7; possible D gene TRBD1, 6 bases. The CDR3 totals 13 residues. Per the germline V gene, CDR1 is SGHTA and CDR2 is FQGTGA. The V gene lost 5 bases and the J gene lost 5 bases, with 13 bases spanning the gap. The CDR3 DNA reads TGTGCCAGCAGCATGACAGGTTTCGACGAGCAGTACTTC. Translation gives CASSMTGFDEQYF.

V and J are TRBV28 and TRBJ2-7, with 9 positions matching TRBD2. The CDR3 runs to 15 residues. With 5 bases clipped from V and 2 bases from J, the junction kept 7 bases outside the gene matches. The germline V gene has CDR1 MDHEN and CDR2 SYDVKM. CDR3 protein: CASSAPAGGPYEQYF. The CDR3, as DNA: TGTGCCAGCAGTGCACCGGCGGGAGGGCCCTACGAGCAGTACTTC.

This chain uses TRBV27 with TRBJ2-7; TRBD2 might be the D (5 bases). The germline V gene encodes CDR1 MNHEY and CDR2 SMNVEV (reference sequence). The V and J ends lost 6 bases and 7 bases respectively, with 25 bases between them. The CDR3 is made up of 16 amino acids. The CDR3: CASSPYRGLLGWEQYF. The CDR3, as DNA: TGTGCCAGCAGCCCTTACCGCGGGCTGTTGGGGTGGGAGCAGTACTTC.

This rearrangement joins TRBV7-8 to TRBJ1-4; D uncertain. This CDR3 spans 18 amino acids. The germline V and J ends were trimmed by 2 bases and 3 bases, with 19 bases remaining between them. CDR1 and CDR2 (germline): SGHVS, FQNEAQ. The CDR3 region is CASSLLGSAGLANEKLFF. CDR3 sequence (DNA): TGTGCCAGCAGCTTACTTGGTTCAGCGGGTTTAGCTAATGAAAAACTGTTTTTT.

The rearrangement uses TRBV19 and TRBJ2-7; 8 bases match TRBD1. Germline V gene sequence: CDR1 LNHDA, CDR2 SQIVND (reference sequence). The CDR3 totals 14 residues. The trim removed 3 bases at V and 6 bases at J, leaving 7 bases unmatched. The CDR3 bases are TGTGCCAGTAGTATTCGGACAGGGATGCGCGAGCAGTACTTC. Its translation is CASSIRTGMREQYF.

DNA of the CDR3: TGCGCCAGCAGCTTGCTCGACGCGGGTATGGTCGGCAATGAGCAGTTCTTC. It is translated as CASSLLDAGMVGNEQFF. The chain combines TRBV5-1 with TRBJ2-1, with TRBD2 as a possible D gene (5 bases). V was cut by 1 base and J by 6 bases, with 20 bases left in between. Per germline, CDR1 SGHRS and CDR2 YFSETQ. This CDR3 contains 17 residues.

This sequence joins TRBV5-4 and TRBJ2-6, with 8 bases that match TRBD1. After removal of 7 bases from V and 0 bases from J, the junction contained 6 bases not matched to a gene. The CDR3 consists of 16 residues. CDR1 is SGHNT and CDR2 is YYREEE in the germline V gene (reference sequence). The CDR3 nucleotides are TGTGCCAGCGGGGGACAGGCCTACTCTGGGGCCAACGTCCTGACTTTC. Translation gives CASGGQAYSGANVLTF.

The J gene is TRBJ1-1, the V gene TRBV28; the match to TRBD1 covers 8 bases. The CDR3 runs 18 residues. V dropped 1 base and J dropped 1; count of bases not matched to a gene: 11. The germline V gene encodes CDR1 MDHEN and CDR2 SYDVKM. CDR3 sequence (DNA): TGTGCCAGCAGTTTATTTTTGGGACAGGCCACTTCGAACACTGAAGCTTTCTTT. It yields the protein CASSLFLGQATSNTEAFF.

The V gene is TRBV6-5, the J gene TRBJ1-2; the match to TRBD1 covers 12 bases. V lost 6 bases, J lost 3 bases, and 2 bases stayed unmatched. The CDR3 runs 14 residues. The germline CDR1 and CDR2 sequences are MNHEY and SVGAGI. In DNA form, the CDR3 reads TGTGCCAGCAGAGGGGACAGGGGGCACTATGGCTACACCTTC. It is translated as CASRGDRGHYGYTF.